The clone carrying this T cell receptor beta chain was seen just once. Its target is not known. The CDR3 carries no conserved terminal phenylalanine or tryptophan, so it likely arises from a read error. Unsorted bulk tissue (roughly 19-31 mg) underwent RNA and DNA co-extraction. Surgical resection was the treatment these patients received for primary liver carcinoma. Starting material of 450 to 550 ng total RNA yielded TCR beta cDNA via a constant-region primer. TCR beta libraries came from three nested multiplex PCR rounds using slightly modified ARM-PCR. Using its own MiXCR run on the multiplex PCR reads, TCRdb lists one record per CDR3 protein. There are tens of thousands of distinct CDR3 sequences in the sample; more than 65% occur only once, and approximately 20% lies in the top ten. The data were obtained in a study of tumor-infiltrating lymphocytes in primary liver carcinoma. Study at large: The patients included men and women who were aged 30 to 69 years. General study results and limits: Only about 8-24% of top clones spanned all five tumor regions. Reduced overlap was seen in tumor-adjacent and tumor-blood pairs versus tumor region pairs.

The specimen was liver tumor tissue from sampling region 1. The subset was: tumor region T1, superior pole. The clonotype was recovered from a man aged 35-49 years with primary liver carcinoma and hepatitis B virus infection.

CDR3 DNA: TGTGCCAGCAGTTCCTCAGCGGGGAGGTATGATGAGCAGTTCCTC. This translates into CASSSSAGRYDEQFL. V usage is TRBV6-2 or TRBV6-3 and J usage is TRBJ2-1; 7 bases are shared with TRBD2. After removal of 4 bases from V and 8 bases from J, the junction contained 11 bases not matched to a gene. The V gene's germline CDR1 is MNHEY and CDR2 SVGEGT. CDR3 size: 15 residues.